These 24 T cell receptor beta chains were sequenced from one sample in a study of T cells in localized non-small cell lung cancer. Generated by immunoSEQ multiplex PCR, the TCRdb table keeps only in-frame clones and is missing some. The sample has about 22,000 clones, more than 85% seen once. Specimen: PBMCs, collected before any cancer treatment. These receptors were taken from a man aged 40 to 70 with stage II squamous cell lung carcinoma.

This clone occurred once. The chain links TRBV5-1 to TRBJ2-7; D is possibly TRBD2 (6 bases). The CDR3 length is 15 residues. Between the trimmed V and J ends, which lost 7 bases and 2 bases, there was a span of 19 bases. CDR1 SGHRS and CDR2 YFSETQ come from the germline V gene. The CDR3 nucleotides read TGCGCCAGCCGCCCCCCGGGACTGTTCACCTACGAGCAGTACTTC. Encoded protein: CASRPPGLFTYEQYF. Complete variable domain (other parts from reference TRBV5-1 and TRBJ2-7): KAGVTQTPRYLIKTRGQQVTLSCSPISGHRSVSWYQQTPGQGLQFLFEYFSETQRNKGNFPGRFSGRQFSNSRSEMNVSTLELGDSALYLCASRPPGLFTYEQYFGPGTRLTVT.

The chain carries TRBV19 and TRBJ1-3; D gene uncertain. Trimming removed 3 bases from V and 0 bases from J, with 15 bases in between. This CDR3 spans 17 amino acids. Germline V gene sequence: CDR1 LNHDA, CDR2 SQIVND (reference sequence). The CDR3 DNA sequence: TGTGCCAGTAGTATCGGAAACCGACGACTCTCTGGAAACACCATATATTTT. This encodes CASSIGNRRLSGNTIYF.

The V and J genes are TRBV5-4 and TRBJ1-1; D is unresolved. The CDR3 spans 15 residues. Between the trimmed V and J ends, which lost 5 bases and 1 base, there was a span of 15 bases. CDR1 SGHNT and CDR2 YYREEE come from the germline V gene (reference sequence). The CDR3 is CASSFLGPGNTEAFF. The CDR3 nucleotides read TGTGCCAGCAGTTTCCTAGGACCTGGGAACACTGAAGCTTTCTTT.

The gene calls are TRBV27 and TRBJ2-2; 8 positions match TRBD1. Germline lookup yields CDR1 MNHEY and CDR2 SMNVEV (reference sequence). J gave up 2 bases and V 6 bases, and 11 bases lay outside the gene matches. The CDR3 extends over 17 amino acids. CDR3 in amino acids: CASRGYSSGGNTGELFF. The CDR3, as DNA: TGTGCCAGCAGAGGTTACTCTTCAGGGGGCAACACCGGGGAGCTGTTTTTT.

The J gene is TRBJ2-5, the V gene TRBV25-1; TRBD1 is a possible D gene (6 bases). V was shortened by 8 bases and J by 5 bases, with 21 bases between the two germline ends. Germline V lookup: CDR1 MGHDK, CDR2 SYGVNS. The CDR3 consists of 15 residues. CDR3 sequence: CASGTWDTTWETQYF. The CDR3 DNA sequence: TGTGCCAGCGGTACCTGGGACACCACCTGGGAGACCCAGTACTTC.

The V call is TRBV30, the J call TRBJ1-6; D remains unclear. The V gene's germline CDR1 is GTSNPN and CDR2 SVGIG (reference sequence). Trimming pared 7 bases from V and 6 bases from J, leaving 13 bases between. The CDR3 length is 13 residues. CDR3 loop: CAYQKGGNSPLHF. The CDR3 DNA sequence: TGTGCCTATCAGAAGGGAGGTAATTCACCCCTCCACTTT.

This clone appeared a single time. V gene TRBV5-1 combines with J gene TRBJ1-3; 8 nucleotides agree with TRBD1. The CDR3 consists of 15 residues. Looked up from germline, CDR1 is SGHRS and CDR2 is YFSETQ. The trim removed 3 bases at V and 3 bases at J, leaving 5 bases unmatched. The CDR3 protein is CASSSQGARGNTIYF. CDR3 nucleotides: TGCGCCAGCAGCTCGCAGGGGGCGCGTGGAAACACCATATATTTT.

The V call is TRBV7-3, the J call TRBJ2-2, with D possibly TRBD2 on 5 matching bases. The CDR3 is 14 amino acids. The germline V gene has CDR1 SGHTA and CDR2 FQGTGA. Trimming left V 4 bases short and J 4 bases short, with 10 bases between. CDR3 sequence (DNA): TGTGCCAGCAGCTCCCGGGATGGCACCGGGGAGCTGTTTTTT. Its translation: CASSSRDGTGELFF.

The V call is TRBV5-1, the J call TRBJ2-2; the D gene is possibly TRBD2 (6 bases). The CDR3 covers 13 residues. Per the germline V gene, CDR1 is SGHRS and CDR2 is YFSETQ. V shed 2 bases and J shed 5 bases, with 7 bases lying between them. This CDR3 reads CASSLLATGELFF. In DNA, the CDR3 is TGCGCCAGCAGCTTACTAGCTACCGGGGAGCTGTTTTTT.

The chain combines TRBV7-2 with TRBJ2-3; 9 bases map to TRBD2. The V and J ends lost 5 bases and 8 bases, in that order; junction bases with no gene match: 14. Germline CDR1 SGHTA, CDR2 FQGNSA. CDR3 length equals 16 residues. CDR3 sequence reads: CASSLTPAGGGGTQYF. The CDR3 DNA follows: TGTGCCAGCAGCCTCACACCAGCGGGGGGCGGGGGTACGCAGTATTTT.

This chain joins TRBV28 and TRBJ2-4; 7 bases align to TRBD2. The CDR3 is 15 residues long. V lost 6 bases and J lost 0; bases outside the gene matches: 5. Looked up from germline, CDR1 is MDHEN and CDR2 is SYDVKM. The DNA for the CDR3 is TGTGCCAGCAGGTCGACTAGCCTAGCCAAAAACATTCAGTACTTC. This gives the protein CASRSTSLAKNIQYF.

This clone was picked up a small number of times. V usage is TRBV7-3 and J usage is TRBJ1-1, with 12 bases lining up with TRBD1. The CDR3 extends over 13 amino acids. Germline CDR1 SGHTA, CDR2 FQGTGA. V trimming: 2 bases; J trimming: 9 bases; junction bases outside the gene matches: 1. The CDR3 region is CASSLGTGGKAFF. CDR3 coding DNA: TGTGCCAGCAGCTTAGGGACAGGGGGCAAAGCTTTCTTT.

With respect to this clone: One end of the junction varies from germline; a read error may be responsible. This sequence joins TRBV7-7 and TRBJ2-5; the D gene is possibly TRBD2 (5 bases). This CDR3 region has 13 residues. The germline gives CDR1 SSHAT, CDR2 FNYEAQ (reference sequence). This chain's CDR3 is CASSLAISGTQYF. The CDR3 nucleotides are TGTGCTAGCAGCTTAGCGATATCGGGGACCCAGTACTTC.

Only a few counts were recorded for this clone. The rearrangement uses TRBV5-4 and TRBJ2-1, with 9 bases fitting TRBD2. J lost 9 bases, V lost 7 bases, and 17 bases had no gene match. CDR3 length equals 16 residues. Per the germline V gene, CDR1 is SGHNT and CDR2 is YYREEE (reference sequence). The CDR3 nucleotides read TGTGCCAGCTTTCGATCGGCTAGCGGGACGTTTGGTGAGCAGTTCTTC. Encoded protein: CASFRSASGTFGEQFF. The full variable domain, with the rest looked up from reference TRBV5-4 and TRBJ2-1, is ETGVTQSPTHLIKTRGQQVTLRCSSQSGHNTVSWYQQALGQGPQFIFQYYREEENGRGNFPPRFSGLQFPNYSSELNVNALELDDSALYLCASFRSASGTFGEQFFGPGTRLTVL.

V gene TRBV7-2 combines with J gene TRBJ2-3; 9 bases match TRBD1. Germline CDR1 is SGHTA and CDR2 is FQGNSA. Germline trimming cut 4 bases from V and 6 bases from J; bases unmatched to any gene: 8. This CDR3 region has 15 residues. The CDR3 here is CASSSGRGTGDTQYF. The CDR3 bases are TGTGCCAGCAGCTCGGGACGTGGGACAGGGGATACGCAGTATTTT. The complete variable domain, with remaining parts taken from reference TRBV7-2 and TRBJ2-3, reads GAGVSQSPSNKVTEKGKDVELRCDPISGHTALYWYRQSLGQGLEFLIYFQGNSAPDKSGLPSDRFSAERTGGSVSTLTIQRTQQEDSAVYLCASSSGRGTGDTQYFGPGTRLTVL.

The V call is TRBV5-4, the J call TRBJ2-2, with D possibly TRBD1 on 6 matching bases. The V end was cut by 1 base, the J end by 5 bases, with 12 bases between. Germline V gene data show CDR1 as SGHNT and CDR2 as YYREEE (reference sequence). The CDR3 runs to 15 residues. CDR3 coding DNA: TGTGCCAGCAGCTTGTGGGCAGGGGAAACCGGGGAGCTGTTTTTT. Translated, it gives CASSLWAGETGELFF.

In its sample, this clone was seen once. This chain connects TRBV5-1 to TRBJ2-7; D could derive from TRBD1 or TRBD2 (5 bases each). Germline V gives CDR1 SGHRS, CDR2 YFSETQ. Trimming removed 4 bases from V and 7 bases from J, with 18 bases in between. The CDR3 consists of 14 residues. The DNA for the CDR3 is TGCGCCAGCAGCCCGGAGACGGGACCTGGGGAGCAGTACTTC. This translates into CASSPETGPGEQYF.

The chain uses TRBV11-2 and TRBJ1-5; D may be TRBD1 (6 bases). Germline CDR1 SGHAT, CDR2 FQNNGV. The CDR3 covers 15 residues. V lost 0 bases, J lost 5 bases, and 11 bases lay in between. CDR3 protein: CASSLDPRGDQPQHF. The CDR3 DNA sequence: TGTGCCAGCAGCTTAGATCCGAGGGGGGATCAGCCCCAGCATTTT.

V and J are TRBV7-9 and TRBJ1-3; D gene ambiguous. The CDR3 runs 14 residues. Per germline, CDR1 SEHNR and CDR2 FQNEAQ (reference sequence). Trimming cost V 1 base and J 0 bases, with 4 bases left between them. CDR3 sequence reads: CASSLDVSGNTIYF. For the CDR3, the DNA is TGTGCCAGCAGCTTAGATGTCTCTGGAAACACCATATATTTT. Full variable domain (outside the CDR3, taken from reference TRBV7-9 and TRBJ1-3): DTGVSQNPRHKITKRGQNVTFRCDPISEHNRLYWYRQTLGQGPEFLTYFQNEAQLEKSRLLSDRFSAERPKGSFSTLEIQRTEQGDSAMYLCASSLDVSGNTIYFGEGSWLTVV.

The J gene is TRBJ1-2, the V gene TRBV7-2, with 7 nucleotides matching TRBD1. With 5 bases clipped from V and 4 bases from J, the junction kept 4 bases outside the gene matches. From germline, CDR1 is SGHTA and CDR2 FQGNSA. This CDR3 comprises 13 residues. The CDR3 DNA is TGTGCCAGCAGCACTCGGGACAGCTATGGCTACACCTTC. Residues: CASSTRDSYGYTF.

The V call is TRBV30, the J call TRBJ2-4; D unclear. The CDR3 is 14 amino acids. V was clipped by 0 bases and J by 13 bases, with 19 bases between them. Germline loops: CDR1 GTSNPN, CDR2 SVGIG (reference sequence). The CDR3 reads CAWSVPHVGRIQYF. The CDR3 region has the DNA TGTGCCTGGAGTGTACCCCATGTTGGACGGATACAGTACTTC.

This clone was recorded a few times. This chain uses TRBV9 with TRBJ1-1; D might be TRBD1 (5 bases). The CDR3 consists of 15 residues. Per the germline V gene, CDR1 is SGDLS and CDR2 is YYNGEE. The V end lost 0 bases, the J end lost 4 bases, and 13 bases lay between the germline ends. The CDR3 DNA reads as TGTGCCAGCAGCGTAGACGCCCTAGGGACCACTGAAGCTTTCTTT. This translates into CASSVDALGTTEAFF.

The rearrangement links TRBV27 to TRBJ2-3; TRBD1 is a possible D gene (5 bases). Germline V gene lookup returns CDR1 MNHEY and CDR2 SMNVEV (reference sequence). The CDR3 has 15 residues. Between the trimmed V and J ends, which lost 3 bases and 2 bases, there was a span of 12 bases. The CDR3 sequence: CASSFSRAHTDTQYF. CDR3 DNA sequence: TGTGCCAGCAGTTTCTCCAGGGCCCACACAGATACGCAGTATTTT.

The gene calls are TRBV9 and TRBJ2-2; 7 nucleotides match TRBD2. Germline loops: CDR1 SGDLS, CDR2 YYNGEE. The ends lost 0 bases at V and 1 base at J; junction bases unmatched: 6. This CDR3 spans 17 amino acids. The CDR3 DNA reads TGTGCCAGCAGCGTAGCTGTGCGGGGGAGGAACACCGGGGAGCTGTTTTTT. Translated: CASSVAVRGRNTGELFF.